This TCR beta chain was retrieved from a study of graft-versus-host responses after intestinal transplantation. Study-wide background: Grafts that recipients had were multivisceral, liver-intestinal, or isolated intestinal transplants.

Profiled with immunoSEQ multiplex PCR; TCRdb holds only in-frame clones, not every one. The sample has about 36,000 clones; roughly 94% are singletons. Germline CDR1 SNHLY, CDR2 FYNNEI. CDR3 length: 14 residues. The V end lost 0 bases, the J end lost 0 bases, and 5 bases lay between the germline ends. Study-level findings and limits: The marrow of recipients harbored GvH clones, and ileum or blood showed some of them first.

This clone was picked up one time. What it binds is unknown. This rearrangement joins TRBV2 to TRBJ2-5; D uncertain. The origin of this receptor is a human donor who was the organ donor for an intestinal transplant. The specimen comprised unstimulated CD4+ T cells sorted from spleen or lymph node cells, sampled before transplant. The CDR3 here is CASSEAFHQETQYF. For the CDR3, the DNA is TGTGCCAGCAGTGAAGCGTTTCACCAAGAGACCCAGTACTTC.